The clone carrying this T cell receptor beta chain was picked up many times. The antigen remains undetermined. The sample originates from a study of CD8 T cells in ankylosing spondylitis. Regarding the study as a whole: In ankylosing spondylitis blood, a motif of seven or eight highly homologous TCR beta variants appeared characteristic.

From germline, CDR1 is LNHNV and CDR2 YYDKDF (reference sequence). This CDR3 has 14 residues. Germline trimming cut 3 bases from V and 5 bases from J; bases unmatched to any gene: 2. By quantitative 5'-RACE with molecular barcodes, the TCR beta libraries were made. TCRdb re-analysed the 5' RACE reads in MiXCR, keeping a single row per CDR3 protein. The table shows about 240,000 distinct CDR3 sequences, with around 10% occurring only once. The sample comprised blood, either unsorted or a sorted T cell fraction (not recorded which). The sequence came from a male donor with ankylosing spondylitis or in good health (not recorded which). The chain recombines TRBV15 with TRBJ1-5; the match to TRBD1 covers 9 bases. The CDR3 sequence: CATSRDRGYQPQHF. CDR3 coding DNA: TGTGCCACCAGCAGGGACAGGGGTTATCAGCCCCAGCATTTT. Looking up the rest from reference TRBV15 and TRBJ1-5 gives the full variable domain: DAMVIQNPRYQVTQFGKPVTLSCSQTLNHNVMYWYQQKSSQAPKLLFHYYDKDFNNEADTPDNFQSRRPNTSFCFLDIRSPGLGDTAMYLCATSRDRGYQPQHFGDGTRLSIL.